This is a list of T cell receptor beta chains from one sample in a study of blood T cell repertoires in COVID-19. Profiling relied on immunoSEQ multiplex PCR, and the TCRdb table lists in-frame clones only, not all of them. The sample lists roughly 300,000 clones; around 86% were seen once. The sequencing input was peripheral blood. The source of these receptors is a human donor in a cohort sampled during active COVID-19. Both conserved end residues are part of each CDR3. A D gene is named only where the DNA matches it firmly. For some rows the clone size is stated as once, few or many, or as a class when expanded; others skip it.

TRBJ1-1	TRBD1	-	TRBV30	TGTGCCTGGAGGACAGGGGGCCGCGGTGAAGCTTTCTTT	CAWRTGGRGEAFF
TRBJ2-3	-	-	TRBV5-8	TGTGCCAGCAGCTTGGGGGGAGCAGATACGCAGTATTTT	CASSLGGADTQYF
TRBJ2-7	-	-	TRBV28	TGTGCCAGCAGTTTTCAGGGTTCTGGGGAGCAGTACTTC	CASSFQGSGEQYF
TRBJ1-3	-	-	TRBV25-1	TGTGCCAGTCGGGGGTCAGGATTCTCTGGAAACACCATATATTTT	CASRGSGFSGNTIYF
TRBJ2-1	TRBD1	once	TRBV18	TGTGCCAGCTCACTATTTTGGACAGGGGAGAATGAGCAGTTCTTC	CASSLFWTGENEQFF
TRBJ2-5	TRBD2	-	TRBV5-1	TGCGCCAGCAGCTTGGTCCTAGCGGGAAAACAAGAGACCCAGTACTTC	CASSLVLAGKQETQYF
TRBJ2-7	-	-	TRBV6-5	TGTGCCAGCAGACCCGGGACACTCTCCTACGAGCAGTACTTC	CASRPGTLSYEQYF
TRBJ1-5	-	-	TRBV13	TGTGCCAGCAGCTCCTCGCGGCCCCGTGGTCCCCAGCATTTT	CASSSSRPRGPQHF
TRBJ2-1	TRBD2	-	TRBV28	TGTGCCAGCAGTAGCGGGAGTCCCCCCAATGAGCAGTTCTTC	CASSSGSPPNEQFF
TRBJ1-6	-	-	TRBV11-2	TGTGCCAGCAGCCGGGGACAAAATGTATCACCCCTCCACTTT	CASSRGQNVSPLHF
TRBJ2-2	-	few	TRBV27	TGTGCCAGCAGCACTAGCATAAACACCGGGGAGCTGTTTTTT	CASSTSINTGELFF
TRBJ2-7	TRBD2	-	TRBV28	TGTGCCAGCGGTACTAGCGGGAGTTGGGGCTCCTACGAGCAGTACTTC	CASGTSGSWGSYEQYF
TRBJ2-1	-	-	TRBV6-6	TGTGCCAGCAGTTACGACACCTCCCTGAAGTTCTTC	CASSYDTSLKFF
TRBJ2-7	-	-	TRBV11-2	TGTGCCAGCAGCTTACGGCGGGGCCGAGGAGACGAGCAGTACTTC	CASSLRRGRGDEQYF
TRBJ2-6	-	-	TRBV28	TGTGCCAGCAGTTCCTTTCCACAGGGATCCTCTGGGGCCAACGTCCTGACTTTC	CASSSFPQGSSGANVLTF
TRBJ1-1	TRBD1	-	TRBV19	TGTGCCAGTAGTCAACAGGGGGCCGAAGCTTTCTTT	CASSQQGAEAFF
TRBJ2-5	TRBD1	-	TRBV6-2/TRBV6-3	TGTGCCAGCAGGCCTGACAGGGTTGGGTACCAAGAGACCCAGTACTTC	CASRPDRVGYQETQYF
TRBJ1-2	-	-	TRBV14	TGTGCCAGCAGCCGACAGAACTATGGCTACACCTTC	CASSRQNYGYTF
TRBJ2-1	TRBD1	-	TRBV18	TGTGCCAGCTCATGGACAGGGTTGACGTACAATGAGCAGTTCTTC	CASSWTGLTYNEQFF
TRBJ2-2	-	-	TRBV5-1	TGCGCCAGCAGCTACTCAGGGGATCGGACCGGGGAGCTGTTTTTT	CASSYSGDRTGELFF
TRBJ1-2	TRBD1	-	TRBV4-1	TGCGCCAGCAGCCAAGATCCAGGGGGAGATGGCTACACCTTC	CASSQDPGGDGYTF
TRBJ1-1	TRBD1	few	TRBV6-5	TGTGCCAGCAGTTACTCGAGGACAGGGGGAGCTTTCTTT	CASSYSRTGGAFF
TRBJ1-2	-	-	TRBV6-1	TGTGCCAGCAGTGAAGGGCACAGCTCGCGAGGCTACACCTTC	CASSEGHSSRGYTF
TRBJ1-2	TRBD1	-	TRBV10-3	TGTGCCATCAGTGAATCATCTCGAGGGACAGAAGGCTACACCTTC	CAISESSRGTEGYTF
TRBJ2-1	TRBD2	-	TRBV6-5	TGTGCCAGCAGCGGGGGACTAGTAAACAACAATGAGCAGTTCTTC	CASSGGLVNNNEQFF
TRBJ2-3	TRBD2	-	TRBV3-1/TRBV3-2	TGTGCCAGCAGCCCCAGCGGGACCGAATCCAACACAGATACGCAGTATTTT	CASSPSGTESNTDTQYF